A selection of T cell receptor beta chains follows, all from one sample in a study of cytomegalovirus exposure and HLA in healthy donors. The assay was immunoSEQ multiplex PCR, and TCRdb's table has in-frame clones only and misses some. The data contain some 130,000 clones, about 66% of them singletons. The sample taken for sequencing was PBMCs. Source of these receptors: a young man in good health and CMV-seropositive. Each CDR3 is given with its conserved first and last residue. The D gene is left open where the match is weak. The listing skips clone size in some rows; elsewhere it reads once, few, many or a size class.

V	D	J	size	CDR3
TRBV4-2	TRBD2	TRBJ2-5	few	CASSQESGRRQETQYF
TRBV5-1	TRBD2	TRBJ2-5	-	CASSLRPGGETQYF
TRBV10-2	TRBD2	TRBJ2-1	-	CASSLSGRDYNEQFF
TRBV10-2	-	TRBJ2-1	-	CASSDGVNEQFF
TRBV18	TRBD1	TRBJ1-1	-	CASSPGQGALTEAFF
TRBV10-3	-	TRBJ1-1	-	CAISESGGDRAEAFF
TRBV7-8	TRBD2	TRBJ2-1	-	CASSSLGLAGGVYNEQFF
TRBV11-2	-	TRBJ2-1	-	CASSLRTELYNEQFF
TRBV5-1	-	TRBJ2-3	-	CASRFADTQYF
TRBV9	TRBD1	TRBJ2-7	-	CASSVAGQVFSYEQYF
TRBV7-2	-	TRBJ2-5	-	CASSAPGLETQYF
TRBV7-6	-	TRBJ2-7	-	CASSLSPGHSYEQYF
TRBV5-1	-	TRBJ1-1	-	CASSQMEGVDNTEAFF
TRBV5-1	TRBD2	TRBJ2-7	-	CASSSLAGGPLGYEQYF
TRBV7-8	-	TRBJ2-1	-	CASSLDSGGNSYNEQFF
TRBV10-1	TRBD1	TRBJ2-2	-	CASSDPNSGTANTGELFF
TRBV28	TRBD2	TRBJ2-3	-	CASPPRLAVQKSSTDTQYF
TRBV4-1	-	TRBJ2-2	-	CASSQGGPANTGELFF
TRBV29-1	-	TRBJ1-4	-	CSVVREEKLFF
TRBV28	-	TRBJ2-1	-	CASSLFRGIIYNEQFF
TRBV12-1	-	TRBJ1-5	-	CASRLAGTANQPQHF
TRBV2	TRBD2	TRBJ2-3	-	CAGSGSLTDTQYF
TRBV9	TRBD1	TRBJ2-1	-	CASSSGQVRYNEQFF
TRBV5-8	TRBD2	TRBJ2-1	-	CASSSISGSANEQFF
TRBV5-1	-	TRBJ2-7	few	CASSLSGPGYEQYF
TRBV29-1	-	TRBJ1-4	-	CSVGMGGNEKLFF
TRBV5-1	-	TRBJ1-1	few	CASSLAGENTEAFF
TRBV7-2	TRBD2	TRBJ2-7	-	CASSSIAGGPFEQYF